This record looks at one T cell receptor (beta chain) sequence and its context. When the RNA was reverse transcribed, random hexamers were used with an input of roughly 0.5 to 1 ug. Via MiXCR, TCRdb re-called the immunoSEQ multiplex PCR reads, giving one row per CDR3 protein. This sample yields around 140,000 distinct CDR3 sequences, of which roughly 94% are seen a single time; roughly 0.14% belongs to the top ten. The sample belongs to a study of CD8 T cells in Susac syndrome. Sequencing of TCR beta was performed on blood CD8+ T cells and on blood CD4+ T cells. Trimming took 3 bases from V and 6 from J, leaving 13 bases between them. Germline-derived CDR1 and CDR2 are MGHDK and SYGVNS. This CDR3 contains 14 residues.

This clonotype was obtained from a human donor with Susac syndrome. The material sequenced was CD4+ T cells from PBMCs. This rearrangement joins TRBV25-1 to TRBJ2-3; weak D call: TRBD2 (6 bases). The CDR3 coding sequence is TGTGCCAGCAGTGACCAGGAGGGCCGGGATACGCAGTATTTT. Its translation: CASSDQEGRDTQYF.